This T cell receptor (beta chain) was identified during a study of shared clonotypes between healthy human individuals. Study-level findings and limits: Since donors were few, the genetic and exposure-history diversity represented was limited.

About this clone: What it recognizes is unknown.

Among the donors, all were Caucasian adults who lived in Nashville, Tennessee. Unsorted samples, those not sorted, used some 89 million PBMCs for genomic DNA. Roughly 0.3 ug DNA, tens of thousands of T cell genomes, went into unsorted PBMC replicate PCRs. The table came from immunoSEQ multiplex PCR; TCRdb's copy has only in-frame clones and leaves some out. The sample lists about 470,000 clones, about four fifths seen once, with over 10% in the top ten. CDR3 length: 16 amino acids. From germline, CDR1 is LGHNA and CDR2 YNFKEQ. Losses at the gene ends were 0 bases for V and 9 bases for J; bases not matched to a gene: 7.

The source is a woman aged 40 to 50 in good health. Some clones in this sample may be carry-over from other donors' samples. The chain is built from TRBV4-2 and TRBJ2-1, with 11 bases identical to TRBD2. Input material: PBMCs. CDR3 DNA: TGTGCCAGCAGCCAAGAATACCTAGCGGGAGGCTCTGAGCAGTTCTTC. It encodes CASSQEYLAGGSEQFF.